The source of this TCR beta chain is a study of human T cells and chemical hapten exposure. Study-wide background: Across samples, TCR yields varied, mostly owing to small differences in pooled library volumes.

The treatment was: therapeutic diphenylcyclopropenone sensitization with weekly scalp DPC. This clonotype was found a few times. The antigen is not known. Study results and caveats: PT1 expanded TCR numbers tracked positively with patch test score. No alteration of TCRs above 1 in 1000 frequency was seen with DPC sensitization.

Each cDNA molecule in the library carried unique molecular identifiers. Original handling: Samples held a median of around 92,000 TCRs, range about 23,224–690,600. MiXCR was run by TCRdb on the reads, yielding one entry per CDR3 protein. TCRdb's processing, not the study's, gives the V and J calls here. The table lists 800 to 1,000 distinct CDR3 sequences, 53% of them singletons. Germline CDR1 DFQATT, CDR2 SNEGSKA (reference sequence). The CDR3 is 14 residues long. Trimming took 2 bases from V and 4 from J, leaving 12 bases between them. The clonotype originates from an adult with alopecia areata. Some clones in this sample may be carry-over from other donors' samples. This table probably holds off-target reads from a library built for another chain. The chain couples TRBV20-1 to TRBJ2-1; D perhaps matches TRBD1 (6 bases). This specimen was whole blood, taken before DPC sensitization or 2, 6, or about 24 weeks after (not recorded which). CDR3: CSARSDRIYNEQFF. CDR3 DNA sequence: TGCAGTGCTAGATCCGACAGGATTTACAATGAGCAGTTCTTC.